This T cell receptor beta chain was sequenced for a study of tumor-infiltrating lymphocytes in glioblastoma multiforme. Study results and caveats: Just one glioblastoma patient contributed to the TCR-mutation comparison. Detected clone frequencies may not reflect cell counts, being RNA-based.

Three nested ARM-PCR rounds with V-beta and C-beta primers built TCRB libraries. Input was 0.5 ug total RNA, reverse-transcribed with a C-beta primer. One entry per CDR3 protein results from TCRdb running MiXCR on the multiplex PCR reads. The table has about 15,000 distinct CDR3 sequences, over 65% seen once. There are a few counts of this clonotype. Its specificity is unknown. The CDR3 runs to 13 residues. The ends were cut back, 5 bases at V and 1 base at J, with 8 bases in the middle. CDR1 and CDR2 (germline): SGHNT, YENEEA. The clonotype comes from a male donor with glioblastoma. Sequenced material: brain tumor tissue. This chain connects TRBV11-3 to TRBJ1-1; the D is unclear. In DNA form, the CDR3 reads TGTGCCAGCAGCCGCCAGCCGAACACTGAAGCTTTCTTT. This encodes CASSRQPNTEAFF.